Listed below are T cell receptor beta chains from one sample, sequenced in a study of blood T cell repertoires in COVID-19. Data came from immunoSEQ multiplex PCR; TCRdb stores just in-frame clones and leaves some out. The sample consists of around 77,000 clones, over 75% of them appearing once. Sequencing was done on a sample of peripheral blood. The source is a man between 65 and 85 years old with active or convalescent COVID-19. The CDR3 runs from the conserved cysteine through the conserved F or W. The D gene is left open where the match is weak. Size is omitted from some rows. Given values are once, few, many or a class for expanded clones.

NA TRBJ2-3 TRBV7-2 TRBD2 CASSWLAGAGDTQYF TGTGCCAGCAGCTGGCTAGCGGGAGCCGGAGATACGCAGTATTTT
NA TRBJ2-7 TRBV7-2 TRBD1 CASSQTGGRVEQYF TGTGCCAGCAGCCAGACAGGGGGCAGGGTCGAGCAGTACTTC
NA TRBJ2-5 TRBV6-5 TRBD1 CASTRDDRGLETQYF TGTGCCAGCACCAGGGATGACAGGGGGCTAGAGACCCAGTACTTC
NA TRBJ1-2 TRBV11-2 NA CASSYRQGLADGYTF TGTGCCAGCAGCTACCGGCAGGGTTTGGCCGATGGCTACACCTTC
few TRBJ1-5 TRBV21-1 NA CASSKDKQGAVCNQPQHF TGTGCCAGCAGCAAAGACAAGCAGGGGGCGGTTTGCAATCAGCCCCAGCATTTT
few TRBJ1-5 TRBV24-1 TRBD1 CATSDSTGNNQPQHF TGTGCCACCAGTGATTCGACAGGGAACAATCAGCCCCAGCATTTT
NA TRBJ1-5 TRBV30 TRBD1 CAWSGRGQWQPQHF TGTGCCTGGAGTGGCAGGGGGCAATGGCAGCCCCAGCATTTT
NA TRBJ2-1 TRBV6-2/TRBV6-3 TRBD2 CASSRTSGTLPYNEQFF TGTGCCAGCAGTCGGACTAGCGGGACGCTCCCCTACAATGAGCAGTTCTTC
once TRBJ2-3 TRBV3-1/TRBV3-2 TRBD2 CASSQPGLAQSTDTQYF TGTGCCAGCAGCCAACCGGGACTAGCGCAGAGCACAGATACGCAGTATTTT
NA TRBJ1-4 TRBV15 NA CATSRTSMGEKLFF TGTGCCACCAGCAGGACTAGTATGGGAGAAAAACTGTTTTTT
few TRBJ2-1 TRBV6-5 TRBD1 CASSYFRGRFNEQFF TGTGCCAGCAGTTACTTTAGGGGGCGCTTCAATGAGCAGTTCTTC
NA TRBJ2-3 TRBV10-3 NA CAISGMRPDTQYF TGTGCCATCAGTGGTATGCGGCCAGATACGCAGTATTTT
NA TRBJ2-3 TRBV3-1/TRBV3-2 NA CASSQSHQRRRDTQYF TGTGCCAGCAGCCAGAGTCATCAGCGCCGGAGGGATACGCAGTATTTT
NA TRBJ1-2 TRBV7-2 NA CASSLAAGAYGYTF TGTGCCAGCAGCTTAGCGGCAGGGGCCTATGGCTACACCTTC
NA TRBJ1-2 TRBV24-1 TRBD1 CATSGGGTGGKGYTF TGTGCCACCAGTGGGGGAGGGACAGGGGGCAAAGGCTACACCTTC
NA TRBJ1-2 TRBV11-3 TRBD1 CATEHSDRDHGYTF TGTGCCACCGAACACTCGGACAGGGACCATGGCTACACCTTC
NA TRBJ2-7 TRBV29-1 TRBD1 CSVVSGTGGQVYEQYF TGCAGCGTTGTGTCTGGGACAGGGGGCCAGGTCTACGAGCAGTACTTC
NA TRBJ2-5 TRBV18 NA CASSPPGRAQETQYF TGTGCCAGCTCACCACCGGGCAGGGCGCAAGAGACCCAGTACTTC
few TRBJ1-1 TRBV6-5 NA CASSYQQQNTEAFF TGTGCCAGCAGTTACCAACAGCAGAACACTGAAGCTTTCTTT
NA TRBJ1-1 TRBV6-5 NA CASRPLGNTEAFF TGTGCCAGCAGACCACTAGGTAACACTGAAGCTTTCTTT
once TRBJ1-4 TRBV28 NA CASSLGGGEKLFF TGTGCCAGCAGTTTGGGGGGAGGGGAAAAACTGTTTTTT
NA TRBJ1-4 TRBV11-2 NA CASSFSGGPLGEKLFF TGTGCCAGCAGCTTCTCGGGTGGTCCCCTGGGTGAAAAACTGTTTTTT
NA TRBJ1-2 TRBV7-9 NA CASSTDTSRSYGYTF TGTGCCAGCAGCACCGATACGTCGCGTAGCTATGGCTACACCTTC